This TCR beta chain was retrieved from a study of T cells in Graves' hyperthyroidism and ophthalmopathy. Study results and limitations: Before onset, ophthalmopathy was predicted by the model a median around 6 months earlier.

Participants, patients aged 18 to 65, had newly diagnosed hyperthyroidism with a duration under 2 months. In making diagnoses, clinical symptoms, serum thyroxine and TRAb, thyroid ultrasound and orbital computed tomography were all used. Blood sampling occurred at first hyperthyroidism diagnosis, ahead of any ophthalmopathy symptoms. There were TCR beta CDR3 regions amplified from RNA transcripts. When the TCR CDR3 underwent first-round RT-PCR, the HTBI primer set was used. TCRdb independently ran MiXCR on the multiplex PCR reads; one entry per CDR3 protein. The profile covers 350,000 to 450,000 distinct CDR3 sequences, with about 15% appearing a single time and approximately 35% taken by the ten largest. V was cut by 7 bases and J by 5 bases, with 17 bases left in between. The germline V gene has CDR1 LNHDA and CDR2 SQIVND (reference sequence). The CDR3 is made up of 15 amino acids. A single count supports this clonotype. The antigen is not known.

The TCR originated in a woman aged 30 to 39 with Graves' hyperthyroidism that later progressed to Graves' ophthalmopathy. J is TRBJ2-2 and V is TRBV19, with D perhaps matching TRBD2 (6 bases). Sequencing input: blood. CDR3 sequence: CASTRSAGRTGELFF. In DNA form, the CDR3 reads TGTGCCAGTACTAGGTCGGCAGGGAGGACCGGGGAGCTGTTTTTT.